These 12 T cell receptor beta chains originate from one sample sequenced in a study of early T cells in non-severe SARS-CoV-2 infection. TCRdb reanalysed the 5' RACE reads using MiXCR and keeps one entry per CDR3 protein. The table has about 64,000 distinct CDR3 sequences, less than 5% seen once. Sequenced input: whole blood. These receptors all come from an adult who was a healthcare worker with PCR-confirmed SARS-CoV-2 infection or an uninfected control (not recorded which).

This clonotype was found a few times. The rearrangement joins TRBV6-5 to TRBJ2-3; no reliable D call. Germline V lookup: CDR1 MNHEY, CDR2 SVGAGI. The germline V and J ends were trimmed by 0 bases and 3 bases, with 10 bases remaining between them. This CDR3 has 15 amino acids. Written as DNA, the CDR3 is TGTGCCAGCAGTTACTCCCCTCTAGAAACAGATACGCAGTATTTT. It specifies CASSYSPLETDTQYF.

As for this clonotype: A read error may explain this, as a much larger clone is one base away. For the CDR3, the DNA is TGTGCCACCAGTGATTTGAACACTGGAGCTTTCTTT. Its translation is CATSDLNTGAFF. The chain employs TRBV24-1 and TRBJ1-1; D not certain. Looked up from germline, CDR1 is KGHDR and CDR2 is SFDVKD. This CDR3 has 12 residues.

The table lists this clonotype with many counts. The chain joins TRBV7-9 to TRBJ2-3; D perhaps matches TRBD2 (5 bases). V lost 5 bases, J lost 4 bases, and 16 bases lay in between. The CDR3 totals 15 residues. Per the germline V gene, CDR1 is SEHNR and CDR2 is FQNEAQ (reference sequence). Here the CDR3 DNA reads TGTGCCAGCAGCCAAGGAGGACTCCACGCAGATACGCAGTATTTT. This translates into CASSQGGLHADTQYF.

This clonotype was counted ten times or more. CDR3 sequence (DNA): TGCAGCGTAGGGACAGGGGCCGAGCAGTACTTC. This translates into CSVGTGAEQYF. The genes are TRBV29-1 and TRBJ2-7; 10 nucleotides agree with TRBD1. J lost 6 bases, V lost 6 bases, and 2 bases had no gene match. This CDR3 has 11 residues. The germline V gene encodes CDR1 SQVTM and CDR2 ANQGSEA.

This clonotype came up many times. The DNA for the CDR3 is TGTGCCAGCAGTTTTTCGCGGGGAGATTATAGCAATCAGCCCCAGCATTTT. The encoded protein is CASSFSRGDYSNQPQHF. This chain connects TRBV2 to TRBJ1-5; D is uncertain. The germline CDR1 and CDR2 sequences are SNHLY and FYNNEI. V gave up 5 bases and J gave up 0 bases, with 17 bases separating them. This CDR3 is built from 17 residues.

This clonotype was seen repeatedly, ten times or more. DNA of the CDR3: TGTGCCAGCAGCTTAACCCGGACTCCTCCTAACTATGGCTACACCTTC. Protein: CASSLTRTPPNYGYTF. The chain couples TRBV11-2 to TRBJ1-2; D is unclear. CDR3 length: 16 residues. Germline V gene sequence: CDR1 SGHAT, CDR2 FQNNGV. V lost 2 bases to trimming and J lost 0 bases, with 13 bases between them. The variable domain in full, with the rest retrieved from reference TRBV11-2 and TRBJ1-2, is EAGVAQSPRYKIIEKRQSVAFWCNPISGHATLYWYQQILGQGPKLLIQFQNNGVVDDSQLPKDRFSAERLKGVDSTLKIQPAKLEDSAVYLCASSLTRTPPNYGYTFGSGTRLTVV.

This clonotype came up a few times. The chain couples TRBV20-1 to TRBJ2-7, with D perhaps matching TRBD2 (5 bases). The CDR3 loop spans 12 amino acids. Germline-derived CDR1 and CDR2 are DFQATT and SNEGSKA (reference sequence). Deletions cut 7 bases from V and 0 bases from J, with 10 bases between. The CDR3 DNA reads TGCAGTGTAGCGAGTAGCTCCTACGAGCAGTACTTC. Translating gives CSVASSSYEQYF.

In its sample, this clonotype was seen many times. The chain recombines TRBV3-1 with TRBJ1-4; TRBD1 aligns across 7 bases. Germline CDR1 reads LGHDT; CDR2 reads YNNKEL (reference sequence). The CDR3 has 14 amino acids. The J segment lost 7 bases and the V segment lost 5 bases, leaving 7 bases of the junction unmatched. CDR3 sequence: CASSDRAASEKLFF. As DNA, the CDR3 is TGTGCCAGCAGCGACAGGGCCGCGAGTGAAAAACTGTTTTTT.

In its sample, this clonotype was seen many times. The CDR3 here is CASSPGTSSDTQYF. As DNA, the CDR3 is TGTGCCAGCAGCCCCGGGACTAGCTCAGATACGCAGTATTTT. The chain uses TRBV3-1 and TRBJ2-3; 9 bases align to TRBD2. The CDR3 sequence is 14 residues long. J lost 4 bases, V lost 4 bases, and 3 bases had no gene match. From germline, CDR1 is LGHDT and CDR2 YNNKEL (reference sequence).

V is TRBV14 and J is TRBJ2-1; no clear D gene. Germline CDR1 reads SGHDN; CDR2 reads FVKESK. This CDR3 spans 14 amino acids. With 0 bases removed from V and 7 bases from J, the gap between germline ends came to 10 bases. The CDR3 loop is CASSQDRLRNEQFF. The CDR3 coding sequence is TGTGCCAGCAGCCAAGACAGGCTAAGGAATGAGCAGTTCTTC.

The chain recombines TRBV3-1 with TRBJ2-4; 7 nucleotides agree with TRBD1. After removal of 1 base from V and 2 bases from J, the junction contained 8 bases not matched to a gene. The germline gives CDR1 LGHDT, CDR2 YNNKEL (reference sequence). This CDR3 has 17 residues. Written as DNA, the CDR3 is TGTGCCAGCAGCCAAGTCCTCACAGGGGAACCCAAAAACATTCAGTACTTC. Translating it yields CASSQVLTGEPKNIQYF.

The CDR3 region has the DNA TGTGCCAGCAGTGGACACGGGGACCAGAGCACAGATACGCAGTATTTT. Its translation is CASSGHGDQSTDTQYF. The rearrangement joins TRBV6-5 to TRBJ2-3; D could derive from TRBD1 or TRBD2 (5 bases each). The CDR3 is made up of 16 amino acids. The V gene lost 5 bases and the J gene lost 0 bases, with 15 bases spanning the gap. Germline CDR1 is MNHEY and CDR2 is SVGAGI.